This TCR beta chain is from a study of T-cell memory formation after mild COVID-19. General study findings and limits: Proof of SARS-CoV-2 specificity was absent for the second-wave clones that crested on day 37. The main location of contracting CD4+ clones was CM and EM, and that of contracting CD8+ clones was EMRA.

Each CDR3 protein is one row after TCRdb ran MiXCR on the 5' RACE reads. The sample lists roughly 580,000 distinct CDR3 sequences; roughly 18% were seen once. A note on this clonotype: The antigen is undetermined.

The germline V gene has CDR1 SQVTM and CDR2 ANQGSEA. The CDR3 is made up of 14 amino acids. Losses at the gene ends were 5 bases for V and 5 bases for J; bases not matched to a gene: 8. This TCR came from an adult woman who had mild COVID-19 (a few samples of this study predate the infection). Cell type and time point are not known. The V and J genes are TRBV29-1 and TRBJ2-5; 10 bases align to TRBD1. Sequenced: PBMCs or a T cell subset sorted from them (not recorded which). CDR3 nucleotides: TGCAGCGTTCTTACCGGGACAGGGGACGAGACCCAGTACTTC. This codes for CSVLTGTGDETQYF.